This section outlines one T cell receptor beta chain sequence together with its context. These data come from a study of cytomegalovirus exposure and HLA in healthy donors. The PCR had 60 Vbeta and 13 Jbeta primers. Assay used: immunoSEQ multiplex PCR; TCRdb lists only in-frame clones, some missing. There are 80,000 to 95,000 clones in the sample; roughly 77% occur only once, and approximately 15% lies in the top ten. The length of the CDR3 is 17 residues. Germline values: CDR1 MNHEY, CDR2 SMNVEV (reference sequence). Trimming removed 7 bases from V and 6 bases from J; junction bases left unmatched: 16.

This rearrangement joins TRBV27 to TRBJ2-1; 9 bases align to TRBD2. The sequenced sample consisted of PBMCs. This TCR was recovered from a woman aged 40 to 50 in good health and CMV-seropositive. In nucleotides, the CDR3 is TGTGCCAGCACCACCTCCTGGCGGGGGGGCCCCCGCAATGAGCAGTTCTTC. The encoded protein is CASTTSWRGGPRNEQFF.